What follows is one T cell receptor beta chain and its context. The antigen is not known. Trimming pared 0 bases from V and 5 bases from J, leaving 11 bases between. The CDR3 runs 14 residues. Germline V gene sequence: CDR1 SGHDT, CDR2 YYEEEE. The data were taken from a study of CD8 T cells in ankylosing spondylitis. Whole-study findings and limits: Significant enrichment of disease-linked clones was reportedly seen in matched ankylosing spondylitis synovial fluid. Before this, some motif variants had been reported in reactive arthritis synovial fluid and blood. Seven to nine highly homologous variants formed a TCR beta motif that appeared characteristic of ankylosing spondylitis blood. Clones linked to disease, bearing a CD8+ phenotype, were relatively rare in peripheral blood.

The authors made TCR beta libraries by quantitative 5'-RACE with molecular barcodes. Using its own MiXCR run on the 5' RACE reads, TCRdb lists one record per CDR3 protein. The sample has fewer than 550,000 distinct CDR3 sequences, about 5.4% seen once; the top ten hold 3.5%. The sequencing sample was made of blood, either unsorted or a sorted T cell fraction (not recorded which). The clonotype comes from a male donor with ankylosing spondylitis. This chain links TRBV5-6 with TRBJ2-5; D not certain. This CDR3 reads CASSLDPSEETQYF. The CDR3 region has the DNA TGTGCCAGCAGCTTGGATCCCTCTGAGGAGACCCAGTACTTC.